The 9 T cell receptor beta chains below were found in one sample sequenced in a study of T cells in Graves' hyperthyroidism and ophthalmopathy. Amplification targeted TCR beta CDR3 regions from RNA transcripts. The HTBI primer set was used in a first-round RT-PCR of the TCR CDR3. TCRdb processed the multiplex PCR reads anew with MiXCR; each CDR3 protein has one entry. The profile shows around 390,000 distinct CDR3 sequences, about 14% of them singletons. The specimen was blood. These receptor sequences come from a woman aged 30 to 39 with Graves' ophthalmopathy.

The sample holds many counts of this clonotype. This rearrangement joins TRBV3-1 to TRBJ2-7; 8 positions match TRBD1. Losses at the gene ends were 4 bases for V and 3 bases for J; bases not matched to a gene: 8. CDR1 and CDR2 from the germline V gene are LGHDT and YNNKEL (reference sequence). This CDR3 is built from 15 residues. This CDR3 is CASSLGTGAHYEQYF. The CDR3 coding sequence is TGTGCCAGCAGCCTAGGGACAGGAGCCCACTACGAGCAGTACTTC.

The rearrangement joins TRBV18 to TRBJ1-5; 9 positions match TRBD1. J gave up 5 bases and V 4 bases, and 9 bases lay outside the gene matches. This CDR3 spans 16 amino acids. Germline lookup yields CDR1 KGHSH and CDR2 LQKENI. CDR3 sequence: CASSRTRDRADQPQHF. As DNA, the CDR3 is TGTGCCAGCTCACGGACCCGGGACAGGGCGGATCAGCCCCAGCATTTT.

This chain joins TRBV7-6 and TRBJ1-4, with D unclear. There are 15 residues in the CDR3. Germline V gives CDR1 SGHVS, CDR2 FNYEAQ. Trimming removed 5 bases from V and 0 bases from J, with 10 bases in between. This CDR3 reads CASSPRRATNEKLFF. In DNA, the CDR3 is TGTGCCAGCAGCCCGAGACGGGCAACTAATGAAAAACTGTTTTTT.

This chain joins TRBV7-6 and TRBJ2-1; 8 bases align to TRBD1. This CDR3 has 15 amino acids. Germline CDR1 and CDR2: SGHVS and FNYEAQ. The junction had 5 bases not matched to a gene; V was cut back by 5 bases and J by 2 bases. CDR3 nucleotide sequence: TGTGCCAGCAGCAAGACAGGGGCCGCCTACAATGAGCAGTTCTTC. Translated, it gives CASSKTGAAYNEQFF. Together with reference TRBV7-6 and TRBJ2-1, the CDR3 gives the full variable domain: GAGVSQSPRYKVTKRGQDVALRCDPISGHVSLYWYRQALGQGPEFLTYFNYEAQQDKSGLPNDRFSAERPEGSISTLTIQRTEQRDSAMYRCASSKTGAAYNEQFFGPGTRLTVL.

This clonotype occurred many times. The chain recombines TRBV11-2 with TRBJ2-7; D is perhaps TRBD1 or TRBD2 (5 bases each). Trimming took 4 bases from V and 3 from J, leaving 10 bases between them. From germline, CDR1 is SGHAT and CDR2 FQNNGV. This CDR3 comprises 13 residues. CDR3 in DNA: TGTGCCAGCAGCTCGGGGCGTAGCTACGAGCAGTACTTC. It is translated as CASSSGRSYEQYF. The full variable domain, completed using reference TRBV11-2 and TRBJ2-7, is EAGVAQSPRYKIIEKRQSVAFWCNPISGHATLYWYQQILGQGPKLLIQFQNNGVVDDSQLPKDRFSAERLKGVDSTLKIQPAKLEDSAVYLCASSSGRSYEQYFGPGTRLTVT.

This clonotype was counted many times. The chain uses TRBV7-9 and TRBJ2-1, with 7 bases identical to TRBD1. The CDR3 length is 14 residues. J was trimmed by 7 bases and V by 5 bases; bases with no gene match: 8. The germline V gene encodes CDR1 SEHNR and CDR2 FQNEAQ (reference sequence). CDR3 residues: CASSHGQVLNEQFF. CDR3 in DNA: TGTGCCAGCAGCCACGGACAGGTATTAAATGAGCAGTTCTTC.

This clonotype was seen at least ten times. The rearrangement uses TRBV5-1 and TRBJ1-4; D remains ambiguous. CDR1 and CDR2 (germline): SGHRS, YFSETQ. V was shortened by 1 base and J by 1 base, with 5 bases between the two germline ends. This CDR3 comprises 14 residues. The CDR3 DNA reads TGCGCCAGCAGCTTGACGGGAACTAATGAAAAACTGTTTTTT. This gives the protein CASSLTGTNEKLFF.

This clonotype occurred many times. The chain employs TRBV27 and TRBJ1-5; D not resolved. Trimming pared 8 bases from V and 1 base from J, leaving 18 bases between. Germline CDR1 MNHEY, CDR2 SMNVEV (reference sequence). The CDR3 extends over 16 amino acids. CDR3 loop: CASRDLSINSNQPQHF. The CDR3 nucleotides read TGTGCCAGCCGCGACCTTTCAATAAACAGCAATCAGCCCCAGCATTTT.

The CDR3 loop is CASKSGQTTSTGELFF. The CDR3 nucleotides read TGTGCCAGTAAGTCAGGACAGACCACGAGCACCGGGGAGCTGTTTTTT. The chain is built from TRBV19 and TRBJ2-2, with D possibly TRBD1 on 6 matching bases. The V and J ends lost 7 bases and 4 bases respectively, with 19 bases between them. The germline CDR1 and CDR2 sequences are LNHDA and SQIVND (reference sequence). This CDR3 comprises 16 residues.